The entry below describes one T cell receptor (beta chain). CDR3 length: 14 residues. Germline loops: CDR1 SGHAT, CDR2 FQNNGV. V was clipped by 5 bases and J by 2 bases, with 11 bases between them. TCRdb keeps only in-frame clones here, not all; method: immunoSEQ multiplex PCR. Here the sample spans 13,000 to 15,000 clones, 70% to 75% being singletons. The record originates from a study of T cell repertoires in MIS-A myocarditis. Sample: left ventricle heart tissue obtained at autopsy. The genes are TRBV11-2 and TRBJ2-3; D is undetermined. This TCR derives from a man between 18 and 35 years old with fulminant myocarditis from multisystem inflammatory syndrome in adults (MIS-A) after COVID-19. The CDR3 region is CASSLRAFTDTQYF. The CDR3 region has the DNA TGTGCCAGCAGCCTCCGGGCCTTCACAGATACGCAGTATTTT.